The source of this T cell receptor beta chain is a study of vaccination and CD4 T cells after COVID-19. The wider study: By nasal swab PCR, the convalescent patients were SARS-CoV-2 positive, with ten or so mild cases and one severe. Two doses of either BNT162b2 or mRNA-1273 vaccine were given to participants.

Germline loops: CDR1 MDHEN, CDR2 SYDVKM. This CDR3 comprises 16 residues. Trimming left V 5 bases short and J 2 bases short, with 15 bases between. This clonotype was recorded a few times. The target antigen is unknown. Treatment described: approximately 9-day PBMC culture with coronavirus spike peptide pools or control peptides (ViraFEST assay). The Oncomine TCR Beta short-read assay sequenced DNA from cultured CD4+ T cells. TCRdb itself ran the PCR reads through MiXCR, one entry per CDR3 protein. The table shows some 14,000 distinct CDR3 sequences, with less than 60% occurring only once. The receptor's source is a human donor who had recovered from COVID-19. The chain couples TRBV28 to TRBJ2-2; D gene unclear. Sample: CD4+ T cells from blood, cultured in vitro. CDR3 region: CASSNHTGRNTGELFF. In DNA, the CDR3 is TGTGCCAGCAGTAACCATACCGGCAGAAACACCGGGGAGCTGTTTTTT.